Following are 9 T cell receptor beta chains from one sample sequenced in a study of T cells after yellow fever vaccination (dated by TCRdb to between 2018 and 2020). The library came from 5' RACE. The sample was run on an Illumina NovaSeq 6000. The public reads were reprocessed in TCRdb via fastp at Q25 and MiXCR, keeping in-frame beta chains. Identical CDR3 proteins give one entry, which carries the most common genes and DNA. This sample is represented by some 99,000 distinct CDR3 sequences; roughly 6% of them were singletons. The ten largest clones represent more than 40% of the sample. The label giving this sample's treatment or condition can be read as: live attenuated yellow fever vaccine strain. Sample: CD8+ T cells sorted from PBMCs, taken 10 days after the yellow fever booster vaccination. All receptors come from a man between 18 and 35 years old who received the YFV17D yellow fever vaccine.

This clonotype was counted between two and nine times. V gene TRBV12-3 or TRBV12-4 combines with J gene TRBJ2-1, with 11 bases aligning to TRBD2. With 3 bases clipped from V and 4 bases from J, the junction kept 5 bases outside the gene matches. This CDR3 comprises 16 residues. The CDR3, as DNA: TGTGCCAGCAGTTTGATAGCGGGGGGGCCGTACAATGAGCAGTTCTTC. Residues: CASSLIAGGPYNEQFF.

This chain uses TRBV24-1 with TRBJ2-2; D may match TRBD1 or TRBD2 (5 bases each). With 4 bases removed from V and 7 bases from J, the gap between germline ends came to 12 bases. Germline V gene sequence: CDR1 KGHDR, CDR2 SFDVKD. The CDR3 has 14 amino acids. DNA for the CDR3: TGTGCCACCAGTGAGGGACGAATTAGCGGGGAGCTGTTTTTT. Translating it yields CATSEGRISGELFF.

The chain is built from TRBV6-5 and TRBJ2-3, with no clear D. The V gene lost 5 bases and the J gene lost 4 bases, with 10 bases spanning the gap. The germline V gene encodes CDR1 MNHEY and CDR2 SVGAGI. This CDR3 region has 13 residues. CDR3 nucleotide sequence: TGTGCCAGCAGTACGACCGTCCCAGATACGCAGTATTTT. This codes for CASSTTVPDTQYF.

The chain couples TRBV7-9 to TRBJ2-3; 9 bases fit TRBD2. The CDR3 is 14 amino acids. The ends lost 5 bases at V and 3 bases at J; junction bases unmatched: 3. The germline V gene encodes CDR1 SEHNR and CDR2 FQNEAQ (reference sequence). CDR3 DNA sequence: TGTGCCAGCAGCGCGGGGGGGCATACAGATACGCAGTATTTT. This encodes CASSAGGHTDTQYF. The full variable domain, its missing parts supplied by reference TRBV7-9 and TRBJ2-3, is DTGVSQNPRHKITKRGQNVTFRCDPISEHNRLYWYRQTLGQGPEFLTYFQNEAQLEKSRLLSDRFSAERPKGSFSTLEIQRTEQGDSAMYLCASSAGGHTDTQYFGPGTRLTVL.

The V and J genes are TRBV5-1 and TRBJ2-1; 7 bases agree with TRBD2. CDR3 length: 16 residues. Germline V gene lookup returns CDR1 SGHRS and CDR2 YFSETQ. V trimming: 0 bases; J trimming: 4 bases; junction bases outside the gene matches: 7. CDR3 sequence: CASSLGGGGEYNEQFF. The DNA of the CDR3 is TGCGCCAGCAGCTTGGGGGGCGGGGGAGAATACAATGAGCAGTTCTTC.

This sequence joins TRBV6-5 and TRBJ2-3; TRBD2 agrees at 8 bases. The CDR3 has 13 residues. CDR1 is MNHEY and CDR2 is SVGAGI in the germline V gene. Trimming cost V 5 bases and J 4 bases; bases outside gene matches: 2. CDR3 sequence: CASSAGGSDTQYF. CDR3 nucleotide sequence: TGTGCCAGCAGTGCGGGGGGCTCAGATACGCAGTATTTT.

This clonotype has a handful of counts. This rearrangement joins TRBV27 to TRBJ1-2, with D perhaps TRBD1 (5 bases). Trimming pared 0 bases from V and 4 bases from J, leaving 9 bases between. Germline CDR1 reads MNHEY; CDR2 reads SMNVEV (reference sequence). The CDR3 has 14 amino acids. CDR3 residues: CASSLSGTVYGYTF. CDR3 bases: TGTGCCAGCAGTTTATCGGGGACCGTCTATGGCTACACCTTC.

The CDR3 coding sequence is TGTGCCAGCAGCTTAGTAGTTAGCGCGAACCAAGAGACCCAGTACTTC. This gives the protein CASSLVVSANQETQYF. V is TRBV7-2 and J is TRBJ2-5; TRBD2 might be the D (5 bases). Trimming removed 1 base at V and 0 bases at J, with 12 bases between. This CDR3 has 16 residues. CDR1 and CDR2 (germline): SGHTA, FQGNSA.

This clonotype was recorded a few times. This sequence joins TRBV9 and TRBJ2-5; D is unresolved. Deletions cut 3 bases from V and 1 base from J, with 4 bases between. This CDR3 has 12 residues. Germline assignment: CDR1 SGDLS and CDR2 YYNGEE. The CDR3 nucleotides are TGTGCCAGCAGCGGAACCCAAGAGACCCAGTACTTC. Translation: CASSGTQETQYF.